These T cell receptor beta chains were read from a single sample in a study of blood T cell repertoires in COVID-19. Sequencing was performed with immunoSEQ multiplex PCR; in TCRdb, only in-frame clones are kept and a portion is missing. The sample has about 88,000 clones, 91% seen once; the top ten hold around 1.8%. The source material was peripheral blood. These receptors were taken from a human donor with active COVID-19. The donor label of this sample is uncertain. Both conserved end residues are part of each CDR3. A D gene is named only where the DNA matches it firmly. Expanded clones get a size class; other rows say once, few or many, or leave the size out.

d_gene | len | j_gene | v_gene | abundance | CDR3aa | CDR3nt
NA | 12 | TRBJ1-1 | TRBV29-1 | NA | CSTHGGYTEAFF | TGCAGCACCCACGGGGGGTACACTGAAGCTTTCTTT
NA | 15 | TRBJ1-6 | TRBV6-5 | NA | CASSYSQGLNSPLHF | TGTGCCAGCAGTTACTCTCAGGGGTTAAATTCACCCCTCCACTTT
TRBD2 | 15 | TRBJ2-3 | TRBV5-1 | NA | CASSLRGVSADTQYF | TGCGCCAGCAGCTTGCGGGGGGTGAGCGCAGATACGCAGTATTTT
NA | 14 | TRBJ2-2 | TRBV3-1/TRBV3-2 | NA | CASSLNLEPGELFF | TGTGCCAGCAGCCTAAACCTAGAACCCGGGGAGCTGTTTTTT
NA | 16 | TRBJ1-6 | TRBV5-6 | NA | CASSLGRALYNSPLHF | TGTGCCAGCAGCTTGGGCAGGGCCCTCTATAATTCACCCCTCCACTTT
NA | 13 | TRBJ1-6 | TRBV6-4 | once | CASSAGPNSPLHF | TGTGCCAGCAGTGCTGGGCCTAATTCACCCCTCCACTTT
NA | 14 | TRBJ1-3 | TRBV9 | NA | CASSLQATGNTIYF | TGTGCCAGCAGCCTACAGGCGACTGGAAACACCATATATTTT
NA | 13 | TRBJ1-1 | TRBV3-1/TRBV3-2 | NA | CASSQDLDRAAFF | TGTGCCAGCAGCCAAGATTTGGACAGAGCGGCTTTCTTT
TRBD1 | 16 | TRBJ2-7 | TRBV19 | NA | CASSPLEGGRSYEQYF | TGTGCCAGTAGTCCCCTTGAAGGGGGCCGCTCCTACGAGCAGTACTTC
NA | 16 | TRBJ1-4 | TRBV5-1 | NA | CASSVDSVLTNEKLFF | TGCGCCAGCAGCGTGGACAGTGTACTAACTAATGAAAAACTGTTTTTT
NA | 14 | TRBJ1-2 | TRBV4-3 | NA | CASSQDLTNYGYTF | TGCGCCAGCAGCCAAGATCTAACTAACTATGGCTACACCTTC
TRBD2 | 16 | TRBJ2-1 | TRBV9 | once | CASSGGWGLGYNEQFF | TGTGCCAGCAGCGGTGGATGGGGACTAGGTTACAATGAGCAGTTCTTC
TRBD1 | 16 | TRBJ1-1 | TRBV6-5 | NA | CASSYPRTGGNTEAFF | TGTGCCAGCAGTTACCCTCGGACAGGGGGGAACACTGAAGCTTTCTTT
NA | 13 | TRBJ1-5 | TRBV19 | NA | CASNYGRGQPQHF | TGTGCCAGTAATTACGGCCGGGGACAGCCCCAGCATTTT
NA | 14 | TRBJ2-5 | TRBV7-2 | NA | CASSFVGGQETQYF | TGTGCCAGCAGCTTTGTGGGGGGGCAGGAGACCCAGTACTTC
TRBD2 | 17 | TRBJ2-3 | TRBV5-1 | NA | CASSLVAGGPSADTQYF | TGCGCCAGCAGCTTGGTTGCGGGGGGCCCCTCGGCAGATACGCAGTATTTT
TRBD1 | 15 | TRBJ1-1 | TRBV6-4 | NA | CASRARTGGNTEAFF | TGTGCCAGCAGGGCAAGGACAGGGGGGAACACTGAAGCTTTCTTT
TRBD1 | 17 | TRBJ1-5 | TRBV28 | NA | CASSSRDRGDSNQPQHF | TGTGCCAGCAGTTCCCGGGACAGGGGCGATAGCAATCAGCCCCAGCATTTT
NA | 14 | TRBJ2-5 | TRBV5-6 | NA | CASSWSDGEETQYF | TGTGCCAGCAGCTGGAGCGACGGGGAAGAGACCCAGTACTTC
NA | 13 | TRBJ2-5 | TRBV2 | NA | CASSGGYTEPQYF | TGTGCCAGCAGTGGCGGCTATACCGAGCCCCAGTACTTC
NA | 13 | TRBJ2-1 | TRBV6-5 | few | CASSRTLGGEQFF | TGTGCCAGCAGCAGGACTTTGGGGGGTGAGCAGTTCTTC
NA | 16 | TRBJ2-2 | TRBV5-4 | NA | CASSKPGDKRAGELFF | TGTGCCAGCAGCAAACCGGGAGACAAAAGGGCCGGGGAGCTGTTTTTT
TRBD2 | 15 | TRBJ2-3 | TRBV5-1 | NA | CASSFGLADTDTQYF | TGCGCCAGCAGCTTCGGACTAGCGGACACAGATACGCAGTATTTT
NA | 13 | TRBJ2-1 | TRBV7-9 | NA | CASSLATRNEQFF | TGTGCCAGCAGCTTGGCCACTAGAAATGAGCAGTTCTTC
TRBD1 | 14 | TRBJ2-7 | TRBV2 | NA | CASRKGQGAREQYF | TGTGCCAGCAGGAAGGGACAGGGGGCTCGGGAGCAGTACTTC
NA | 14 | TRBJ1-1 | TRBV6-6 | NA | CASLPVQYNTEAFF | TGTGCCAGCTTGCCAGTACAGTATAACACTGAAGCTTTCTTT
TRBD1 | 12 | TRBJ1-1 | TRBV24-1 | once | CATQGAMGEAFF | TGTGCCACTCAGGGGGCGATGGGTGAAGCTTTCTTT
NA | 15 | TRBJ1-2 | TRBV13 | NA | CASRFSLGQLYGYTF | TGTGCCAGCAGGTTCTCCCTCGGACAGCTCTATGGCTACACCTTC
TRBD1 | 12 | TRBJ2-7 | TRBV24-1 | NA | CATSEADRVQYF | TGTGCCACCTCGGAGGCGGACAGGGTCCAGTACTTC
NA | 16 | TRBJ1-2 | TRBV9 | NA | CASSVGRILDPYGYTF | TGTGCCAGCAGCGTAGGGCGGATACTGGATCCCTATGGCTACACCTTC
NA | 15 | TRBJ1-1 | TRBV7-3 | NA | CASSRLTRLNTEAFF | TGTGCCAGCAGCCGCCTTACGCGCCTAAACACTGAAGCTTTCTTT